The present TCR beta chain was sequenced within a study of T-cell reconstitution after alpha-beta-depleted transplantation in children. Study results and limitations: After transplant, at about two months, alpha-beta T cells were reportedly derived from several hundred expanded graft clones. T-cell counts and diversity at one year following transplant were attributed mainly to newly produced T cells. Day-60 TCRbeta diversity that was high in some patients was derived from surviving recipient T cells and thymic progenitors.

CDR3 length equals 15 residues. Trimming removed 3 bases from V and 4 bases from J, with 16 bases in between. Germline V CDR1 and CDR2: SGHRS, YFSETQ. This clonotype has only a few counts. Its specificity is unknown. Molecular barcoding with unique molecular identifiers was used for the TCRbeta library. TCRdb called the PCR reads again in MiXCR, with one record for every CDR3 protein. The sample consists of hundreds of thousands of distinct CDR3 sequences, 20% to 30% of them appearing once. The sample in question was PBMCs, mostly from graft donor cells, obtained 360 days after TCRalphabeta/CD19-depleted stem cell transplant. This clonotype was sampled from a female patient aged 2-9 years who had a stem cell transplant for congenital amegakaryocytic thrombocytopenia, so the T cells may come from the graft donor. The V gene is TRBV5-1, the J gene TRBJ2-5; D is perhaps TRBD2 (5 bases). The CDR3 here is CASSSSGVGRETQYF. The CDR3 DNA follows: TGCGCCAGCAGCTCATCCGGGGTCGGTCGAGAGACCCAGTACTTC.